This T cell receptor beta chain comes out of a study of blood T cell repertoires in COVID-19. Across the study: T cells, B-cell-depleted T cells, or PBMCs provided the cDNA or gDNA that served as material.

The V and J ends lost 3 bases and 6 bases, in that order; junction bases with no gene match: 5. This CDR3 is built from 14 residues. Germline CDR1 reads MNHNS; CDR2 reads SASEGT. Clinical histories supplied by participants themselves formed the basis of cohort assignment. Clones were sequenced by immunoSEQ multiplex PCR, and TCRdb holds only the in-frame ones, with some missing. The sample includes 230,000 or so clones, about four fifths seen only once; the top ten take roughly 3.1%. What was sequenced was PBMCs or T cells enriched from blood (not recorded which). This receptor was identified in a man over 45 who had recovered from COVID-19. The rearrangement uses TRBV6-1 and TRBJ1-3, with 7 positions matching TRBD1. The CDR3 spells CASSEDRPLNTIYF. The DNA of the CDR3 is TGTGCCAGCAGTGAGGACAGGCCTCTAAACACCATATATTTT.